This TCR beta chain was recorded in a study of CD8+ T cells in alopecia areata. Treatment given: oral pan-JAK inhibitor, 5-10 mg twice daily. Extracted from the samples, RNA was reverse transcribed into cDNA to serve as the sequencing template. The method was immunoSEQ multiplex PCR; TCRdb's version includes in-frame clones alone and lacks a portion of them. This sample yields roughly 180,000 clones, of which roughly half are seen a single time; 9.5% to 13% belongs to the top ten. Germline CDR1 and CDR2: SGHDT and YYEEEE. The CDR3 is made up of 13 amino acids. V dropped 4 bases and J dropped 15 bases, with 17 bases sitting between them.

The rearrangement links TRBV5-6 to TRBJ1-6; D gene ambiguous. This receptor was identified in a human donor with alopecia areata. The material was CD8+ T cells sorted from blood, obtained at approximately week 51, from a patient treated with tofacitinib. The CDR3 DNA reads as TGTGCCAGCAGCCTCCAAGGCCTGCCAATCCTCCACTTT. It encodes CASSLQGLPILHF.